This T cell receptor beta chain derives from a study of blood T cell repertoires in COVID-19. The wider study: Researchers got acute and convalescent COVID-19 samples from the United States, Italy and Spain. PBMCs, B-cell-depleted T cells, or T cells provided the cDNA or gDNA that made up the material.

The CDR3 loop spans 16 amino acids. Trimming removed 3 bases from V and 3 bases from J, with 15 bases in between. The germline gives CDR1 MNHEY, CDR2 SVGEGT. In the authors' workflow: From reference gene primer amplification, estimates of nucleated cell counts were derived. Sequencing was performed with immunoSEQ multiplex PCR; in TCRdb, only in-frame clones are kept and a portion is missing. V, J and clone size derive from that table, while D and trimming were established from the DNA sequence. The data hold over 150,000 clones, with 70% to 90% observed a single time. V and J are TRBV6-2 or TRBV6-3 and TRBJ2-1, with D uncertain. Source material: peripheral blood. The sequence came from a middle-aged man who had recovered from COVID-19. CDR3 DNA: TGTGCCAGCAGTTATAGTCTCCGGGTCCACTACAATGAGCAGTTCTTC. This sequence encodes CASSYSLRVHYNEQFF.